Below are 16 T cell receptor beta chains sequenced from a single sample in a study of T cells after yellow fever vaccination. Using its own MiXCR run on the 5' RACE reads, TCRdb lists one record per CDR3 protein. The sample shows 510,000 or so distinct CDR3 sequences, roughly 21% of them seen only once. The input for sequencing was PBMCs, taken 15 days after the yellow fever booster vaccination. The origin of the receptors is a man aged 25-45 years who received the YFV17D yellow fever vaccine.

V is TRBV10-3 and J is TRBJ2-1; no firm D call. Germline CDR1 and CDR2: ENHRY and SYGVKD. CDR3 size: 15 residues. Trimming removed 6 bases from V and 0 bases from J, with 12 bases in between. In DNA, the CDR3 is TGTGCCATCAGGCCGACTGCTAGCTCCTACAATGAGCAGTTCTTC. This gives the protein CAIRPTASSYNEQFF.

V is TRBV14 and J is TRBJ2-4, with D perhaps matching TRBD2 (5 bases). Looked up from germline, CDR1 is SGHDN and CDR2 is FVKESK. There are 14 residues in the CDR3. The germline V and J ends were trimmed by 1 base and 6 bases, with 10 bases remaining between them. CDR3 sequence: CASSQATGGNIQYF. The CDR3 DNA reads as TGTGCCAGCAGCCAAGCCACCGGAGGAAACATTCAGTACTTC.

This clonotype was found a few times. The J gene is TRBJ2-2, the V gene TRBV28; 9 bases fit TRBD1. The V and J ends lost 6 bases and 4 bases, in that order; junction bases with no gene match: 6. The CDR3 spans 15 residues. Germline V CDR1 and CDR2: MDHEN, SYDVKM. The CDR3 DNA reads TGTGCCAGCAGGCCCGGGACAGGGAGCACCGGGGAGCTGTTTTTT. It codes for CASRPGTGSTGELFF.

This clonotype has a handful of counts. V gene TRBV12-3 or TRBV12-4 combines with J gene TRBJ2-7; 7 nucleotides align to TRBD1. The V segment lost 8 bases and the J segment 4 bases; nucleotides outside the gene matches: 2. This CDR3 is built from 11 residues. CDR3 protein: CASGGQYEQYF. The DNA of the CDR3 is TGTGCCAGCGGGGGACAGTACGAGCAGTACTTC.

This clonotype was seen a handful of times. V gene TRBV20-1 combines with J gene TRBJ2-1, with 9 bases matching TRBD2. CDR1 is DFQATT, CDR2 SNEGSKA, per germline (reference sequence). This CDR3 region has 14 residues. Trimming cost V 2 bases and J 7 bases; bases outside gene matches: 6. The CDR3 bases are TGCAGTGCTAGAAGGCTAGCGGGGAAGAATGAGCAGTTCTTC. Translated: CSARRLAGKNEQFF.

CDR3 nucleotides: TGTGCCATCAGTGAGCGGGCGTCGTCGGTGGCCAAAAACATTCAGTACTTC. Its translation: CAISERASSVAKNIQYF. This chain joins TRBV10-3 and TRBJ2-4; D uncertain. Germline V gives CDR1 ENHRY, CDR2 SYGVKD. V dropped 2 bases and J dropped 1 base, with 15 bases sitting between them. The CDR3 runs to 17 residues.

V usage is TRBV18 and J usage is TRBJ2-5, with D possibly TRBD1 on 6 matching bases. The CDR3 spans 14 residues. Germline V CDR1 and CDR2: KGHSH, LQKENI. V was pared by 3 bases and J by 5 bases, with 13 bases between. This CDR3 is CASSPTGSSETQYF. In DNA, the CDR3 is TGTGCCAGCTCACCGACAGGCTCCAGCGAGACCCAGTACTTC.

This clonotype was seen a handful of times. V usage is TRBV7-6 and J usage is TRBJ2-1; D is undetermined. V was shortened by 5 bases and J by 4 bases, with 9 bases between the two germline ends. From germline, CDR1 is SGHVS and CDR2 FNYEAQ. The CDR3 sequence is 13 residues long. The CDR3 sequence: CASSHPTYNEQFF. CDR3 DNA: TGTGCCAGCAGCCACCCTACGTACAATGAGCAGTTCTTC.

The chain's CDR3 is CSAFAPLADSYNEQFF. CDR3 coding DNA: TGCAGTGCCTTCGCCCCACTAGCGGATTCCTACAATGAGCAGTTCTTC. The gene calls are TRBV20-1 and TRBJ2-1; 8 bases match TRBD2. This CDR3 contains 16 residues. V trimming: 6 bases; J trimming: 1 base; junction bases outside the gene matches: 11. Germline V gives CDR1 DFQATT, CDR2 SNEGSKA (reference sequence).

The CDR3 is CASSTPGQQNIQYF. CDR3 sequence (DNA): TGTGCCAGCAGCACACCGGGACAGCAAAACATTCAGTACTTC. V and J are TRBV7-9 and TRBJ2-4, with 7 nucleotides matching TRBD1. Trimming removed 5 bases from V and 5 bases from J; junction bases left unmatched: 6. The CDR3 is 14 amino acids. Germline loops: CDR1 SEHNR, CDR2 FQNEAQ (reference sequence).

There are many counts of this clonotype. The chain links TRBV12-3 or TRBV12-4 to TRBJ2-2, with 8 positions matching TRBD2. CDR3 size: 16 residues. Trimming at V came to 7 bases and at J to 5 bases, leaving 12 bases not matched to a gene. This chain's CDR3 is CASTWSGSGRTGELFF. For the CDR3, the DNA is TGTGCCAGCACCTGGTCGGGCAGCGGGAGAACCGGGGAGCTGTTTTTT.

The rearrangement joins TRBV28 to TRBJ1-5, with D tentatively TRBD1 (5 bases). Germline V CDR1 and CDR2: MDHEN, SYDVKM. V lost 2 bases, J lost 1 base, and 18 bases lay in between. The CDR3 contains 18 residues. CDR3 amino acids: CASSLVRGRFLSNQPQHF. The DNA of the CDR3 is TGTGCCAGCAGTTTAGTTCGGGGACGCTTTCTAAGCAATCAGCCCCAGCATTTT.

The V call is TRBV7-2, the J call TRBJ1-6; D perhaps matches TRBD1 (6 bases). From germline, CDR1 is SGHTA and CDR2 FQGNSA. V lost 6 bases to trimming and J lost 9 bases, with 18 bases between them. The CDR3 is 15 amino acids. CDR3 protein: CASRKGGGTPSPLHF. The CDR3 DNA follows: TGTGCCAGCAGAAAAGGGGGAGGGACCCCTTCACCCCTCCACTTT.

This clonotype was observed a handful of times. The chain recombines TRBV20-1 with TRBJ2-3, with D possibly TRBD2 on 5 matching bases. This CDR3 has 15 residues. Trimming removed 4 bases from V and 2 bases from J, with 16 bases in between. Germline CDR1 DFQATT, CDR2 SNEGSKA (reference sequence). For the CDR3, the DNA is TGCAGTGCTAAGGGTGGGAGTGGTCACACAGATACGCAGTATTTT. Its protein product is CSAKGGSGHTDTQYF.

This clonotype turned up a few times. A junction end diverges from the germline sequence, so it may reflect a read error. J is TRBJ2-7 and V is TRBV7-9; D uncertain. The CDR3 runs 9 residues. Germline lookup yields CDR1 SEHNR and CDR2 FQNEAQ (reference sequence). CDR3 loop: CASSLGGDF. CDR3 DNA: TGTGCCAGCAGCTTAGGAGGAGACTTC.

This clonotype was observed a few times. The chain is built from TRBV20-1 and TRBJ1-2; 7 bases are a match to TRBD1. Germline lookup yields CDR1 DFQATT and CDR2 SNEGSKA (reference sequence). V lost 1 base, J lost 1 base, and 3 bases stayed unmatched. There are 14 residues in the CDR3. The CDR3 region has the DNA TGCAGTGCTAGAGGGGACAGCCTTAACTATGGCTACACCTTC. Residues: CSARGDSLNYGYTF.